The 12 T cell receptor beta chains given below trace back to one sample, sequenced in a study of shared clonotypes between healthy human individuals. The repertoire was sequenced with immunoSEQ multiplex PCR; TCRdb's copy has only in-frame clones and lacks some. This table holds approximately 470,000 clones, roughly 80% found once. The sequencing input was PBMCs. All receptors come from a middle-aged woman in good health. Some clones in this sample may be carry-over from other donors' samples.

A note on this clone: This probably arose from a read error, given a far larger clone one base away. Additional DNA sequences in this sample encode the identical CDR3. The V and J genes are TRBV7-8 and TRBJ1-1, with D perhaps TRBD1 (5 bases). Looked up from germline, CDR1 is SGHVS and CDR2 is FQNEAQ. The CDR3 has 15 residues. The CDR3 sequence: CASSPWGGRNTEAFF. The DNA for the CDR3 is TGTGCTAGCAGCCCCTGGGGGGGTAGGAACACTGAAGCTTTCTTT.

The chain has TRBV9 and TRBJ2-1; D is unresolved. V shed 0 bases and J shed 9 bases, with 7 bases lying between them. There are 12 residues in the CDR3. Germline CDR1 is SGDLS and CDR2 is YYNGEE. As DNA, the CDR3 is TGTGCCAGCAGCGTAGCGGTTGGTGAGCAGTTCTTC. This translates into CASSVAVGEQFF.

The chain is built from TRBV28 and TRBJ2-2; D uncertain. Trimming removed 1 base at V and 1 base at J, with 7 bases between. CDR3 length equals 15 residues. Germline CDR1 and CDR2: MDHEN and SYDVKM. The CDR3 is CASSLLAMNTGELFF. Written as DNA, the CDR3 is TGTGCCAGCAGTTTATTGGCAATGAACACCGGGGAGCTGTTTTTT.

Points on this clone: This may be a read error: a much more frequent sequence differs by one nucleotide. The V call is TRBV11-1, the J call TRBJ2-1, with 8 bases fitting TRBD2. Germline CDR1 SGHAT, CDR2 FQDESV (reference sequence). This CDR3 is built from 15 residues. The J segment lost 10 bases and the V segment lost 7 bases, leaving 15 bases of the junction unmatched. DNA of the CDR3: TGTGCCAGCAACTCAGTGGCGGGAGGTCTTACCGAGCAGTTCTTC. Protein product: CASNSVAGGLTEQFF.

About this clone: This may arise from a read error, as a much more abundant clone is one base away. The chain recombines TRBV19 with TRBJ2-7, with a weak D call TRBD1 (6 bases). The germline gives CDR1 LNHDA, CDR2 SQIVND (reference sequence). The CDR3 totals 15 residues. V was pared by 3 bases and J by 3 bases, with 15 bases between. The CDR3 here is CASSIILDSYYEQYF. The CDR3 coding sequence is TGTGCCAGTAGTATCATTTTGGACAGCTACTACGAGCAGTACTTC.

The chain joins TRBV2 to TRBJ2-1, with TRBD1 identical over 9 bases. The length of the CDR3 is 15 residues. The J segment lost 3 bases and the V segment lost 5 bases, leaving 5 bases of the junction unmatched. CDR1 and CDR2 (germline): SNHLY, FYNNEI. In DNA form, the CDR3 reads TGTGCCAGCAGTAGGGACAGGGTGAGCTACAATGAGCAGTTCTTC. Its translation is CASSRDRVSYNEQFF.

As for this clone: This probably arose from a read error, given a far larger clone one base away. The chain combines TRBV28 with TRBJ1-5; D not resolved. Germline CDR1 reads MDHEN; CDR2 reads SYDVKM. CDR3 length equals 13 residues. This CDR3 is CASSLDSDQPQHF. In DNA form, the CDR3 reads TGTGCCAGCAGTCTAGATAGCGATCAGCCCCAGCATTTT.

As for this clone: A far larger clone is a single base away, which makes a read error likely. Other DNA sequences in the same sample also yield this CDR3. The chain has TRBV27 and TRBJ2-7; tentatively, D is TRBD1 or TRBD2 (5 bases each). The CDR3 is made up of 12 amino acids. Per germline, CDR1 MNHEY and CDR2 SMNVEV (reference sequence). CDR3 amino acids: CASSFGTHEQYF. As DNA, the CDR3 is TGTGCCAGCAGTTTCGGGACCCACGAGCAGTACTTT.

Comment on this clone: A much larger clone differs from this one at a single base, so this may be a read error. Other DNA sequences within the sample encode an identical CDR3. The chain recombines TRBV5-3 with TRBJ1-1, with D perhaps TRBD1 (5 bases). TRBV5-3 is known as an ORF, though its function is uncertain. V was trimmed by 8 bases and J by 1 base, leaving 12 bases between them. The CDR3 sequence is 13 residues long. The CDR3 reads CASSPGQNTEAFF. CDR3 in DNA: TGTGCCAGCAGCCCAGGACAGAACACTGAAGCTTTCTTT.

This clone has just a few counts. This clone may be a read error of a much larger clone one base away. This sequence joins TRBV6-4 and TRBJ1-5; the match to TRBD1 covers 8 bases. The CDR3 runs 15 residues. The J segment lost 1 base and the V segment lost 3 bases, leaving 2 bases of the junction unmatched. Germline-derived CDR1 and CDR2 are MRHNA and SNTAGT. The CDR3 bases are TGTGCCAGCAGTGAGACAGGGGAAAGCAATCAGCCCCAGCATTTT. Translating it yields CASSETGESNQPQHF.

V gene TRBV5-1 combines with J gene TRBJ1-3; TRBD1 agrees at 7 bases. CDR1 and CDR2 from the germline V gene are SGHRS and YFSETQ. The CDR3 has 15 amino acids. The V and J ends lost 4 bases and 4 bases, in that order; junction bases with no gene match: 8. The CDR3 bases are TGCGCCAGCAGCCTAACAGGGGTAGCGGGAAACACCATATATTTT. Its translation is CASSLTGVAGNTIYF.

The chain uses TRBV7-9 and TRBJ2-5, with a tentative D call TRBD1 (6 bases). The CDR3 spans 14 residues. Germline V gene sequence: CDR1 SEHNR, CDR2 FQNEAQ (reference sequence). The V gene lost 6 bases and the J gene lost 0 bases, with 11 bases spanning the gap. The DNA for the CDR3 is TGTGCCAGCAGGGAAAGGGGGTACCAAGAGACCCAGTACTTC. Translating it yields CASRERGYQETQYF.